This T cell receptor beta chain was sequenced in a study of graft-versus-host responses after intestinal transplantation. Study at large: Every one of the recipients received anti-thymocyte globulin induction and afterwards took tacrolimus and steroids for around 3 years.

Assay: immunoSEQ multiplex PCR; the TCRdb copy retains only in-frame clones and omits some. The data show about 10,000 clones, 25% to 30% seen once. The authors plated about 200,000 CFSE-labeled responder cells with about 200,000 irradiated, violet-dye-labeled stimulator cells. The CDR3 runs to 15 residues. The ends were cut back, 4 bases at V and 5 bases at J, with 19 bases in the middle. Germline CDR1 SGDLS, CDR2 YYNGEE. The chain combines TRBV9 with TRBJ2-7; possibly TRBD1 for D (6 bases). The sequence came from a human patient who received an intestinal transplant. The sample here was alloreactive CD8+ T cells from a mixed lymphocyte reaction culture, taken before intestinal transplant. Subset denoted: CFSE-low proliferating T cells sorted from roughly 6-day pre-transplant mixed lymphocyte reaction (GvH or HvG direction). The DNA of the CDR3 is TGTGCCAGCAGCCCAACTGGGGCAGGGGTCCACGAGCAGTACTTC. Translated, it gives CASSPTGAGVHEQYF.